This entry describes one T cell receptor (beta chain). Only a few counts were recorded for this clonotype. Its antigen remains undetermined. No qualities accompany the bases; no much larger clone lies one base away. Libraries were built with 5' RACE. Sequencing used an Illumina HiSeq 2500. A second PCR of roughly 6 to 11 cycles was run with a J-beta primer mix and a sample-barcoded 5' primer. A unique molecular identifier was introduced onto each TCR beta cDNA molecule by a template-switch 5' adaptor carrying 12 random nucleotides. Each sample yielded at least 3 million CDR3-containing paired-end reads. First-strand cDNA was synthesized from all RNA with the Mint cDNA synthesis kit, primed by a TRBC-specific oligonucleotide. Following uracil-DNA glycosylase treatment, a first 18-cycle PCR with universal primers M1SS and BC2_uni_R was performed on all cDNA. In the source study's methods: Normalization of each sample was performed by random selection of 1 million high-quality reads, each carrying a distinct molecular identifier. Instead of being binned into consensus sequences, reads that shared molecular identifiers were thrown out. MiTCR, with a Q25 quality threshold and the strictest error-elimination algorithm, was used for CDR3 identification, clonotype clustering and error correction. A nonparametric unseen species model with Euler transformation was used to estimate a lower bound on total TCR beta diversity. The public reads were reanalyzed by TCRdb: fastp trimming at Q25, MiXCR alignment, in-frame beta chains only. All rows with the same CDR3 protein become a single entry with the most common DNA and genes. These V and J calls derive from TCRdb rather than the authors' analysis. This sample lists almost 800,000 distinct CDR3 sequences; about three fifths were detected once. The ten largest clones represent about 20% of the sample.

This entry is derived from a study of blood T cells in healthy people across ages (dated by TCRdb to between 2015 and 2016). Some background on the complete study: In model experiments, template switching captured roughly one uniquely barcoded TCR beta cDNA molecule for every two T cells. To avoid experimental bias, donors of different ages were randomly spread across the sequencing lanes. Age-related changes in TCR beta repertoire diversity were measured in the study by deep sequencing normalized with unique cDNA molecular identifiers. For two donors (one aged 18 to 29 and one aged 80 or older), the study analyzed two additional independent replicas of 1 million unique cDNA reads from the same blood draw. The donors were divided into four age groups: young (average around 15 years), middle-aged (over 35), aged (around 67) and long-lived (about 90).

Overall study outcomes, separate from this receptor: Estimates of total diversity based on one million sequenced T cells were regarded as lower bounds and as underestimates. The CMV infection status of donors was not known, potentially confounding age-related changes in expanded clonotypes. Observed TCR beta diversity per million T cells fell roughly linearly with age, and a significant reduction was already apparent by age roughly 40. Observed TCR beta diversity correlated strongly with the percentage of naive T cells measured by flow cytometry. The long-lived group showed more naive CD4+ T cells, fewer expanded clones and increased TCR diversity than the aged group, suggesting age selection. Conclusive comparison of naive and antigen-experienced compartments was prevented by the profiling of bulk unsorted PBMCs.

The germline V gene specifies ENHRY as CDR1 and SYGVKD as CDR2. The CDR3 sequence holds 15 residues, the cysteine and phenylalanine included. The kept DNA is CDR3 alone, 45 bases in frame from the first base. Trimming removed 3 bases from V and 2 bases from J; the gene matches leave 4 bases unexplained. The donors were a few dozen Caucasian individuals from Russia, aged about 6 to 95 years, who were systemically healthy. Approximately 10 milliliters of peripheral blood were collected from each donor into EDTA-treated Vacutainer tubes. PBMCs were isolated by Ficoll-Paque density-gradient centrifugation, with at least 7 million obtained per sample. Trizol reagent was used to extract total RNA from PBMCs, with at least 6 micrograms per sample. The percentages of naive CD45RAhigh/CD27high T cells were determined by flow cytometry on a PBMC aliquot from every donor.

Material: blood. The chain couples TRBV10-3 to TRBJ1-2; TRBD1 aligns with 9 central bases. The TCR sequence derives from a man aged 25 to 45 in good health. The bases read TGTGCCATCAGTGAAGCTGGACAGGGGAACTATGGCTACACCTTC. This translates into CAISEAGQGNYGYTF.